One and the same sample provided the 21 T cell receptor beta chains below, sequenced in a study of T cells expressing NK-cell markers. TCRdb re-called the 5' RACE reads and gives one entry per CDR3 protein, without DNA. This sample's table has some 600,000 distinct CDR3 sequences. Material for sequencing was blood T cells: a sorted CD56 or NKG2C T cell subset, CD4+ or CD8+ T cells, or bulk PBMC T cells (not recorded which). These receptors originate from a man younger than 35 in good health.

The rearrangement uses TRBV20-1 and TRBJ2-3; the D call of TRBD1 rests on TCRdb alone, since no DNA is present to check it. This CDR3 spans 13 amino acids. In germline, CDR1 is DFQATT, CDR2 SNEGSKA (reference sequence). CDR3: CSARDDRGKTQYF.

The rearrangement uses TRBV15 and TRBJ2-7; the TCRdb call, TRBD2, lacks DNA for checking. The germline gives CDR1 LNHNV, CDR2 YYDKDF (reference sequence). The length of the CDR3 is 15 residues. CDR3 in amino acids: CATSVRPSPSYEQYF. Full variable domain (missing parts from reference TRBV15 and TRBJ2-7): DAMVIQNPRYQVTQFGKPVTLSCSQTLNHNVMYWYQQKSSQAPKLLFHYYDKDFNNEADTPDNFQSRRPNTSFCFLDIRSPGLGDTAMYLCATSVRPSPSYEQYFGPGTRLTVT.

The CDR3 here is CRPKREFYNEQFF. J is TRBJ2-1 and V is TRBV20-1. This CDR3 has 13 amino acids. CDR1 and CDR2 (germline): DFQATT, SNEGSKA (reference sequence).

The chain has TRBV5-1 and TRBJ2-1. CDR1 SGHRS and CDR2 YFSETQ come from the germline V gene. The CDR3 runs to 15 residues. The CDR3 reads CASSYGGSAYNEQFF.

The J gene is TRBJ2-5, the V gene TRBV7-6; the D call from TCRdb, TRBD1, cannot be confirmed without DNA. CDR1 is SGHVS and CDR2 is FNYEAQ in the germline V gene. The CDR3 covers 19 residues. The CDR3 loop is CASSLGGPGQGMYQETQYF.

V and J are TRBV4-1 and TRBJ2-3; without DNA, the TCRdb call of TRBD2 cannot be checked. CDR3 length: 17 amino acids. Germline-derived CDR1 and CDR2 are MGHRA and YSYEKL. Here the CDR3 reads CASSQDHLGAGGDTQYF.

The gene calls are TRBV5-1 and TRBJ1-1. Germline values: CDR1 SGHRS, CDR2 YFSETQ. The CDR3 loop spans 14 amino acids. CDR3 sequence reads: CASSLDVRATEAFF. Drawing the rest from reference TRBV5-1 and TRBJ1-1, the complete variable domain is KAGVTQTPRYLIKTRGQQVTLSCSPISGHRSVSWYQQTPGQGLQFLFEYFSETQRNKGNFPGRFSGRQFSNSRSEMNVSTLELGDSALYLCASSLDVRATEAFFGQGTRLTVV.

The chain is built from TRBV20-1 and TRBJ2-1; TCRdb's D call of TRBD1 is untestable without DNA. The CDR3 length is 13 residues. Germline CDR1 and CDR2: DFQATT and SNEGSKA (reference sequence). The CDR3 reads CSARALLGNEQFF.

The genes are TRBV5-1 and TRBJ2-1; TCRdb proposes TRBD1, but this gene call is untestable without DNA. The V gene's germline CDR1 is SGHRS and CDR2 YFSETQ. CDR3 size: 14 residues. This CDR3 reads CASSLISGNNEQFF.

The chain joins TRBV29-1 to TRBJ1-2; absent DNA, TCRdb's TRBD1 call cannot be checked. CDR1 SQVTM and CDR2 ANQGSEA come from the germline V gene. CDR3 length equals 16 residues. This CDR3 reads CSVEDGFTGDNYGYTF.

V and J are TRBV27 and TRBJ2-7; absent DNA, TCRdb's TRBD1 call cannot be checked. CDR3 length: 13 residues. Germline V CDR1 and CDR2: MNHEY, SMNVEV (reference sequence). The chain's CDR3 is CASEYRDPGEQYF.

The chain is built from TRBV29-1 and TRBJ2-4; without DNA, the TCRdb call of TRBD1 cannot be checked. The CDR3 spans 12 residues. The germline V gene encodes CDR1 SQVTM and CDR2 ANQGSEA. CDR3 loop: CSVAGTENIQYF.

The chain joins TRBV6-1 to TRBJ2-5; the D gene TCRdb calls, TRBD1, cannot be checked with no DNA. Germline CDR1 is MNHNS and CDR2 is SASEGT. This CDR3 contains 13 residues. CDR3 sequence: CASSGQGAETQYF.

The CDR3 sequence is CASSLGDRGRGDTQYF. This rearrangement joins TRBV12-3 or TRBV12-4 to TRBJ2-3; TCRdb names TRBD1, which stays unverified in the absence of DNA. This CDR3 comprises 16 residues.

The chain uses TRBV15 and TRBJ2-4; TCRdb outputs TRBD1, but without DNA this stays unchecked. The CDR3 has 16 residues. The germline V gene encodes CDR1 LNHNV and CDR2 YYDKDF (reference sequence). The CDR3 spells CATSIHTGTGRNIQYF.

The chain carries TRBV19 and TRBJ2-2. The CDR3 is 12 residues long. Germline V gene lookup returns CDR1 LNHDA and CDR2 SQIVND (reference sequence). CDR3 amino acids: CASSISGRELFF.

The rearrangement joins TRBV29-1 to TRBJ2-1; TCRdb returns TRBD2, unconfirmable since there is no DNA. The V gene's germline CDR1 is SQVTM and CDR2 ANQGSEA. The CDR3 is 17 residues long. The CDR3 loop is CSVVGLAGSDTYNEQFF.

The V call is TRBV20-1, the J call TRBJ2-7; there is no DNA to check the TCRdb D call of TRBD2. Per germline, CDR1 DFQATT and CDR2 SNEGSKA (reference sequence). The CDR3 has 18 residues. The CDR3 sequence: CSARDRGLAGGTAYEQYF.

This chain joins TRBV12-3 or TRBV12-4 and TRBJ2-3; TCRdb names TRBD1, which stays unverified in the absence of DNA. This CDR3 region has 16 residues. CDR3: CASSQGTSTSTDTQYF.

V is TRBV11-2 and J is TRBJ2-1; the D call of TRBD2 rests on TCRdb alone, since no DNA is present to check it. This CDR3 spans 12 amino acids. The V gene's germline CDR1 is SGHAT and CDR2 FQNNGV. CDR3: CASSLRTSGRFF.

The chain has TRBV7-2 and TRBJ2-7; TCRdb calls TRBD1, which cannot be checked without DNA. CDR3 length equals 14 residues. Germline V gene sequence: CDR1 SGHTA, CDR2 FQGNSA. CDR3 in amino acids: CASSLPLGGYEQYF.